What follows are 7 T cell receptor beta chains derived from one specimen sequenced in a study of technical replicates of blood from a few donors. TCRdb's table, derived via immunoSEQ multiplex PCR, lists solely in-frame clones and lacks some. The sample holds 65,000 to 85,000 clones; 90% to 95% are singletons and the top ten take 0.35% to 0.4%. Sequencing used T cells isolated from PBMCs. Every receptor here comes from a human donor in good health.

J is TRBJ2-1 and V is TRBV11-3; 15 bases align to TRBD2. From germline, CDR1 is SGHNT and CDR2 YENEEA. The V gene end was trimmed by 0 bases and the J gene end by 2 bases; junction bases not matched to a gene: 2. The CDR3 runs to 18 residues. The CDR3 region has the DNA TGTGCCAGCAGCTTAGACAGGACTAGCGGGGGGGCCTACAATGAGCAGTTCTTC. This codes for CASSLDRTSGGAYNEQFF.

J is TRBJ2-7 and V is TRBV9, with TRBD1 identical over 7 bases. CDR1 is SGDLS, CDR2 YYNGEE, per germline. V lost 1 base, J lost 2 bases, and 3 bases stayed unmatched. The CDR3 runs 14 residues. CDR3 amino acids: CASSVTGDPYEQYF. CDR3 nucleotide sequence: TGTGCCAGCAGCGTAACAGGGGACCCCTACGAGCAGTACTTC.

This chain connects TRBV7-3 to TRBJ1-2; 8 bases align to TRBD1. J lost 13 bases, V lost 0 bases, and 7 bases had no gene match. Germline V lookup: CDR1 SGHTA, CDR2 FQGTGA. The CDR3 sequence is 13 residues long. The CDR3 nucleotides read TGTGCCAGCAGCTTAACGGGGCAGGGGGCCTGCACCTTC. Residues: CASSLTGQGACTF.

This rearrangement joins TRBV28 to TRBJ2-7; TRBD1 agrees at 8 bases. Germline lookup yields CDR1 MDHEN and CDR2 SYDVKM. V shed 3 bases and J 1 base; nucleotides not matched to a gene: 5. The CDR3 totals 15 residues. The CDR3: CASSLGTGMSYEQYF. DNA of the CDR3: TGTGCCAGCAGTTTGGGGACAGGTATGTCCTACGAGCAGTACTTC.

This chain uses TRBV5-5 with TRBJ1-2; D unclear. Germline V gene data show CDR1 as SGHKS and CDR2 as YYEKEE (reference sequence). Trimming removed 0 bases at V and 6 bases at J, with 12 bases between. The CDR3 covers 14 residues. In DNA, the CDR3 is TGTGCCAGCAGCTTGGTATCCAGTACCGATGGCTACACCTTC. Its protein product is CASSLVSSTDGYTF.

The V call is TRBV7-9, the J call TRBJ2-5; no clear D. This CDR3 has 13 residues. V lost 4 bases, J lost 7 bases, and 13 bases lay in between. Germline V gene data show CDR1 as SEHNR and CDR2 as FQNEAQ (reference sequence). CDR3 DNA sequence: TGTGCCAGCAGCTGGGTCAATCGCGGGACCCAGTACTTC. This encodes CASSWVNRGTQYF.

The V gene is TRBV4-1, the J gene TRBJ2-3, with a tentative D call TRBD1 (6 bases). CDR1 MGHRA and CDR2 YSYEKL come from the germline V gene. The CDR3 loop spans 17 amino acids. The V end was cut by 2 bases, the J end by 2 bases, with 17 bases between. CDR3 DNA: TGCGCCAGCAGCCAATCGCGTCGCCTGGGGGCCACAGATACGCAGTATTTT. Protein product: CASSQSRRLGATDTQYF.